Below are 8 T cell receptor beta chains sequenced from a single sample in a study of T cell clonality in common variable immunodeficiency (dated by TCRdb to 2013 to 2016). The library was made by the immunoSEQ multiplex PCR assay. As stored in TCRdb, this immuneACCESS dataset retains in-frame rearrangements with V and J assigned. A fraction of the clones does not appear; measured against another copy, unresolved V genes explain less than half of the discrepancy, and the remainder lacks a known reason. The table notes around 60,000 clones here, none of them singletons. About 1.7% of the sample belongs to the ten largest clones. The sample consisted of peripheral blood mononuclear cells. The receptors come from a person between 18 and 69 years old in good health.

This clone has ten or more counts. The missing CDR3 end, 3 residues past where the read stops, is filled in from the germline J gene. This chain uses TRBV20-1 with TRBJ2-3; D is possibly TRBD2 (6 bases). V lost 0 bases, J lost 4 bases, and 14 bases lay in between. The germline gives CDR1 DFQATT, CDR2 SNEGSKA (reference sequence). CDR3 length: 15 amino acids. CDR3 amino acids: CSAREWDSVPDTQYF. The sequenced CDR3 bases are TGCAGTGCTAGAGAGTGGGACTCCGTTCCAGATACG.

There are many counts of this clone. The read ends 3 residues before the CDR3 terminus; that terminus is restored from the germline J gene. The chain employs TRBV18 and TRBJ1-2; D might be TRBD1 (6 bases). From germline, CDR1 is KGHSH and CDR2 LQKENI. The CDR3 totals 16 residues. This chain's CDR3 is CASSQNQRTAAEGYTF. The DNA read from the CDR3 is TGTGCCAGCTCACAGAACCAGAGGACAGCCGCGGAGGGC.

This clone showed up many times. The read terminates 3 residues ahead of where the CDR3 ends, so the germline J gene completes it. The V call is TRBV20-1, the J call TRBJ2-2; 10 nucleotides align to TRBD2. Germline V gene sequence: CDR1 DFQATT, CDR2 SNEGSKA (reference sequence). Trimming cost V 0 bases and J 5 bases; bases outside gene matches: 12. The CDR3 extends over 18 amino acids. The CDR3 bases that were read are TGCAGTGCTAGAGATATGGCGAGAGCGGGACTAGCGACCGGGGAG. It yields the protein CSARDMARAGLATGE. Given in full, the CDR3 is CSARDMARAGLATGELFF.

This clone was recorded at least ten times. The CDR3 end is not reached by the read, which stops 3 residues before it; the germline J gene fills it in. The V call is TRBV20-1, the J call TRBJ2-1, with 13 bases aligning to TRBD2. CDR3 length: 15 amino acids. V shed 6 bases and J 4 bases; nucleotides not matched to a gene: 6. Per germline, CDR1 DFQATT and CDR2 SNEGSKA (reference sequence). The covered CDR3 bases are TGCAGTGCCGCCGGGACTAGCGGGGATTACAATGAG. Its translation: CSAAGTSGDYNE. The complete CDR3 protein is CSAAGTSGDYNEQFF.

This clone was seen repeatedly, ten times or more. The CDR3 end falls 3 residues outside the read, so it is completed with the germline J gene. This rearrangement joins TRBV20-1 to TRBJ1-1; a possible D gene is TRBD1 (5 bases). Germline loops: CDR1 DFQATT, CDR2 SNEGSKA (reference sequence). Trimming left V 2 bases short and J 3 bases short, with 22 bases between. The CDR3 runs to 17 residues. The CDR3 loop reads CSARKKGRAWGDTEAFF. The sequenced part of the CDR3 DNA is TGCAGTGCTAGAAAAAAAGGCAGGGCCTGGGGGGACACTGAA.

This clone has at least ten counts. The CDR3 extends 3 residues past the end of the read, so its final part is completed from the germline J gene. The chain joins TRBV18 to TRBJ1-1, with D maybe TRBD1 (5 bases). CDR3 size: 13 residues. Between the trimmed V and J ends, which lost 5 bases and 5 bases, there was a span of 12 bases. CDR1 and CDR2 from the germline V gene are KGHSH and LQKENI. CDR3 amino acids: CASSGAPGTEAFF. The covered CDR3 bases are TGTGCCAGCTCAGGGGCCCCGGGAACTGAA.

Sample share makes this clone medium-sized. The read finishes 3 residues shy of the CDR3 end, and the germline J gene is used to complete it. The J gene is TRBJ2-3, the V gene TRBV19, with TRBD2 identical over 9 bases. The CDR3 consists of 14 residues. Germline loops: CDR1 LNHDA, CDR2 SQIVND (reference sequence). V was clipped by 5 bases and J by 4 bases; unmatched bases: 4. The CDR3 bases that were read are TGTGCCAGTAGTGTGACTAGCGGAGCAGATACG. This translates into CASSVTSGADT. The whole CDR3 region reads CASSVTSGADTQYF.

In its sample, this clone was seen many times. This chain's CDR3 is CASSLAGRYEQYF. CDR3 DNA, as far as it was read: TGTGCCAGCAGCTTAGCAGGGCGCTACGAG. This chain connects TRBV7-3 to TRBJ2-7; D perhaps matches TRBD1 (5 bases). The CDR3 end is not reached by the read, which stops 3 residues before it; the germline J gene fills it in. The V gene's germline CDR1 is SGHTA and CDR2 FQGTGA. The V and J ends lost 2 bases and 3 bases respectively, with 8 bases between them. The CDR3 is 13 residues long.